The clone carrying this TCR beta chain has just a few counts. The data derive from a study of shared clonotypes between healthy human individuals. Trimming took off 4 bases at V and 6 bases at J, with 15 bases between the two ends. The germline V gene has CDR1 SGDLS and CDR2 YYNGEE. The CDR3 has 14 residues. Donors, healthy HIV-negative adults, lacked recent acute infections or vaccinations. With CCR7-negative CD45RA+ TemRA cells, CD45RO+ cells were combined in CD8 memory. Replicate PCRs for sorted subsets used approximately 220 ng DNA; this equaled some 30,000 T cell genomes. Per the original data handling: With immunoSEQ giving junction-only sequences and no quality scores, filtering differed. Profiling relied on immunoSEQ multiplex PCR, and the TCRdb table lists in-frame clones only, not all of them. That table supplies the V and J calls and clone size; D and trimming were determined from the DNA. The table includes more than 550,000 clones, about 90% detected once.

The sample taken for sequencing was memory CD8+ T cells from PBMCs. Subset specified: CD45RO+ cells pooled with CCR7-negative TemRA cells. The chain has TRBV9 and TRBJ2-3, with a tentative D call TRBD1 (5 bases). The clonotype comes from a man younger than 35 in good health. Some clones in this sample may be carry-over from other donors' samples. CDR3 sequence: CASSPILGADTQYF. DNA of the CDR3: TGTGCCAGCAGCCCTATCCTAGGGGCCGATACGCAGTATTTT.